This TCR beta chain came from a study of T cell repertoires in cytomegalovirus infection. For the study at large: Use of recently identified HLA-C-restricted and well-studied HLA-B-restricted CMV epitopes was part of the study. Shared public TCR beta signatures pointed to both CMV infection and a matching HLA type. Study conclusions and caveats: HLA-C-restricted, CMV-specific TCR beta clonotypes were dominant ex vivo. Cumulative public TCR beta family frequency identified CMV carriers with the relevant HLA.

A few counts support this clonotype. Its antigen remains unidentified. There are 13 residues in the CDR3. Germline V lookup: CDR1 SSHAT, CDR2 FNYEAQ (reference sequence). MiXCR was run by TCRdb on the reads, yielding one entry per CDR3 protein. Of about 340,000 distinct CDR3 sequences listed, roughly 28% are singletons. The source is a human donor in good health (CMV status not recorded). Some clones in this sample may be carry-over from other donors' samples. The sample consisted of cultured PBMCs, taken from culture after CMV antigen stimulation. V and J are TRBV7-7 and TRBJ2-6; possible D gene TRBD2, 6 bases. CDR3 in amino acids: CATGGSGANVLTF. In DNA form, the CDR3 reads TGTGCTACCGGGGGCTCTGGGGCCAACGTCCTGACTTTC.